The 25 T cell receptor beta chains reported below all come from one sample, sequenced in a study of metastatic and nonmetastatic thyroid tumors. TCRdb re-clonotyped the PCR reads through MiXCR. The sample consists of 45,000 or so clones, around 4% of them appearing once. Patients underwent thyroid surgery, and none had received any treatment before it. Sample: blood. The source of these receptors is a female donor with papillary thyroid cancer or a benign thyroid nodule (not recorded which). Some clones in this sample may be carry-over from other donors' samples.

This clone was seen at least ten times. This sequence joins TRBV7-8 and TRBJ2-1, with TRBD2 matching over 13 bases. J was trimmed by 8 bases and V by 5 bases; bases with no gene match: 9. Germline V gene data show CDR1 as SGHVS and CDR2 as FQNEAQ. The CDR3 extends over 16 amino acids. CDR3 nucleotide sequence: TGTGCCAGCAGCCCCTGGACTAGCGGGAGTGGCTATGAGCAGTTCTTC. Translated, it gives CASSPWTSGSGYEQFF.

This clone was found many times. The rearrangement joins TRBV18 to TRBJ1-1; no definite D call. From germline, CDR1 is KGHSH and CDR2 LQKENI. V was shortened by 0 bases and J by 8 bases, with 7 bases between the two germline ends. The CDR3 has 12 residues. The CDR3, as DNA: TGTGCCAGCTCACCACCGTGGGGAGAAGCTTTCTTT. It codes for CASSPPWGEAFF.

This clone has ten or more counts. The chain is built from TRBV20-1 and TRBJ1-5, with D perhaps TRBD1 (6 bases). V was cut by 6 bases and J by 2 bases, with 20 bases left in between. From germline, CDR1 is DFQATT and CDR2 SNEGSKA (reference sequence). This CDR3 contains 16 residues. CDR3: CSALRGSSIGNQPQHF. The CDR3 nucleotides are TGCAGTGCCCTCAGGGGTTCGTCCATCGGCAATCAGCCCCAGCATTTT.

The sample holds many counts of this clone. This sequence joins TRBV5-1 and TRBJ1-3; D is undetermined. The CDR3 runs 15 residues. The V and J ends lost 1 base and 2 bases respectively, with 10 bases between them. In germline, CDR1 is SGHRS, CDR2 YFSETQ. CDR3 amino acids: CASSLLSVAGNTIYF. CDR3 DNA: TGCGCCAGCAGCTTGTTGTCTGTAGCTGGAAACACCATATATTTT.

Only a few counts were recorded for this clone. This chain links TRBV6-5 with TRBJ2-2; 10 bases agree with TRBD2. The CDR3 spans 17 residues. Germline V gives CDR1 MNHEY, CDR2 SVGAGI. The V and J ends lost 0 bases and 2 bases, in that order; junction bases with no gene match: 3. The CDR3 here is CASSYSSGRANTGELFF. For the CDR3, the DNA is TGTGCCAGCAGTTACTCCAGCGGGAGGGCAAACACCGGGGAGCTGTTTTTT.

The gene calls are TRBV25-1 and TRBJ1-2; D gene uncertain. The length of the CDR3 is 11 residues. The germline V gene encodes CDR1 MGHDK and CDR2 SYGVNS. The V gene lost 10 bases and the J gene lost 8 bases, with 14 bases spanning the gap. CDR3 in amino acids: CATRLGGGYTF. CDR3 in DNA: TGTGCCACCAGACTCGGCGGAGGCTACACCTTC.

The rearrangement uses TRBV2 and TRBJ2-7, with 9 positions matching TRBD2. Trimming cost V 4 bases and J 5 bases; bases outside gene matches: 9. The CDR3 runs 15 residues. The germline V gene encodes CDR1 SNHLY and CDR2 FYNNEI. The CDR3 sequence is CASSGFSGSTHEQYF. CDR3 bases: TGTGCCAGCAGTGGGTTTAGCGGGAGTACCCACGAGCAGTACTTC.

In its sample, this clone was seen many times. The chain links TRBV29-1 to TRBJ2-3; TRBD2 matches 13 bases. After removal of 4 bases from V and 0 bases from J, the junction contained 7 bases not matched to a gene. The CDR3 has 17 residues. CDR1 is SQVTM and CDR2 is ANQGSEA in the germline V gene. The CDR3 loop reads CSVAGTSGTGSTDTQYF. The CDR3 DNA reads as TGCAGCGTTGCCGGGACTAGCGGGACCGGTAGCACAGATACGCAGTATTTT.

This clone occurred many times. The chain recombines TRBV7-9 with TRBJ2-7; no clear D. V gave up 3 bases and J gave up 4 bases, with 13 bases separating them. Looked up from germline, CDR1 is SEHNR and CDR2 is FQNEAQ (reference sequence). The CDR3 contains 14 residues. CDR3 sequence reads: CASSFDKPSYEQYF. The DNA of the CDR3 is TGTGCCAGCAGCTTCGACAAGCCCTCTTACGAGCAGTACTTC.

This clone was seen a handful of times. This chain joins TRBV2 and TRBJ2-5; D perhaps matches TRBD2 (5 bases). Germline CDR1 and CDR2: SNHLY and FYNNEI. The CDR3 consists of 15 residues. V was shortened by 7 bases and J by 4 bases, with 19 bases between the two germline ends. In DNA form, the CDR3 reads TGTGCCAGCAAGTCCACTATAGAGGCGGGAGAGACCCAGTACTTC. Protein product: CASKSTIEAGETQYF.

This clone was seen more than once but under ten times. The junction differs from germline at one of its ends, possibly a read error. The chain combines TRBV6-1 with TRBJ2-7; D is perhaps TRBD1 (6 bases). Germline V gene sequence: CDR1 MNHNS, CDR2 SASEGT. This CDR3 region has 12 residues. CDR3 DNA: TGTGCCAGCAGAGAAGTACAGGGACGTCAATACTTC. It translates to CASREVQGRQYF.

This clone turned up a few times. The chain links TRBV2 to TRBJ1-4, with 10 bases matching TRBD1. Germline V CDR1 and CDR2: SNHLY, FYNNEI. The CDR3 loop spans 14 amino acids. Losses at the gene ends were 7 bases for V and 8 bases for J; bases not matched to a gene: 7. The CDR3 sequence is CASKGDRGLEKLFF. The CDR3 DNA sequence: TGTGCCAGCAAGGGCGACAGGGGGCTGGAAAAACTGTTTTTT.

This clone was recorded once. This CDR3 fails to terminate in the conserved phenylalanine or tryptophan, so it likely reflects a read error. The DNA is left out, because the CDR3 cannot be placed on it with certainty; the CDR3 is given as TCRdb lists it. The chain joins TRBV12-3 or TRBV12-4 to TRBJ2-5. The CDR3 is 12 residues long, ends included. CDR3 in amino acids: CASSLPTGTQYV.

The rearrangement joins TRBV6-1 to TRBJ2-3; 10 positions match TRBD2. The germline V gene has CDR1 MNHNS and CDR2 SASEGT. This CDR3 is built from 16 residues. Trimming removed 5 bases from V and 7 bases from J; junction bases left unmatched: 12. This CDR3 is CASSRQVLAGINTQYF. The DNA of the CDR3 is TGTGCCAGCAGTCGACAAGTACTAGCGGGGATAAATACGCAGTATTTT.

With regard to this clone: Additional DNA sequences in this sample encode the identical CDR3. The V and J genes are TRBV30 and TRBJ1-5, with D maybe TRBD1 (5 bases). The germline V gene encodes CDR1 GTSNPN and CDR2 SVGIG (reference sequence). V gave up 3 bases and J gave up 6 bases, with 15 bases separating them. The CDR3 runs to 14 residues. The CDR3 sequence: CAWSGKGAVQPQHF. The CDR3 bases are TGTGCCTGGAGCGGGAAAGGGGCGGTTCAGCCCCAGCATTTT.

This clone was seen a few times. V usage is TRBV25-1 and J usage is TRBJ1-1, with D maybe TRBD1 (6 bases). Germline V gene lookup returns CDR1 MGHDK and CDR2 SYGVNS. With 5 bases removed from V and 2 bases from J, the gap between germline ends came to 9 bases. This CDR3 has 13 amino acids. CDR3 residues: CASSSGTNTEAFF. In nucleotides, the CDR3 is TGTGCCAGCAGTTCAGGGACAAACACTGAAGCTTTCTTT. The whole variable domain, filled in from reference TRBV25-1 and TRBJ1-1, reads EADIYQTPRYLVIGTGKKITLECSQTMGHDKMYWYQQDPGMELHLIHYSYGVNSTEKGDLSSESTVSRIRTEHFPLTLESARPSHTSQYLCASSSGTNTEAFFGQGTRLTVV.

This clone was seen repeatedly, ten times or more. V usage is TRBV5-1 and J usage is TRBJ2-7; 7 positions match TRBD1. Germline-derived CDR1 and CDR2 are SGHRS and YFSETQ. The CDR3 loop spans 15 amino acids. Germline trimming cut 5 bases from V and 3 bases from J; bases unmatched to any gene: 11. The CDR3 bases are TGCGCCAGCAGTCAGGGACAGACTTCTGTCTACGAGCAGTACTTC. Translated: CASSQGQTSVYEQYF.

This clone appeared many times. This chain links TRBV20-1 with TRBJ1-4, with D unclear. CDR3 length equals 13 residues. Per germline, CDR1 DFQATT and CDR2 SNEGSKA (reference sequence). V dropped 4 bases and J dropped 1 base, with 7 bases sitting between them. The CDR3 is CSANVLTNEKLFF. The CDR3 DNA reads TGCAGTGCTAACGTGCTAACTAATGAAAAACTGTTTTTT.

This clone has only a few counts. CDR3 sequence (DNA): TGTGCCAGCAGCTTAGACCCTGGAAATTCACCCCTCCACTTT. The encoded protein is CASSLDPGNSPLHF. The chain recombines TRBV7-3 with TRBJ1-6; no clear D gene. This CDR3 region has 14 residues. Germline V CDR1 and CDR2: SGHTA, FQGTGA. V lost 2 bases and J lost 7, with 9 bases in between.

The chain joins TRBV19 to TRBJ2-7; 7 nucleotides match TRBD1. This CDR3 is built from 14 residues. V was clipped by 6 bases and J by 3 bases; unmatched bases: 8. Per the germline V gene, CDR1 is LNHDA and CDR2 is SQIVND (reference sequence). CDR3 protein: CASSETGYDYEQYF. CDR3 DNA: TGTGCCAGTAGCGAGACAGGGTACGACTACGAGCAGTACTTC. Complete variable domain (other parts from reference TRBV19 and TRBJ2-7): DGGITQSPKYLFRKEGQNVTLSCEQNLNHDAMYWYRQDPGQGLRLIYYSQIVNDFQKGDIAEGYSVSREKKESFPLTVTSAQKNPTAFYLCASSETGYDYEQYFGPGTRLTVT.

This clone showed up many times. This chain joins TRBV30 and TRBJ1-1, with D hard to call. This CDR3 is 12 amino acids long. Trimming took off 5 bases at V and 3 bases at J, with 10 bases between the two ends. Germline CDR1 GTSNPN, CDR2 SVGIG (reference sequence). The CDR3 is CAWGRADTEAFF. The DNA of the CDR3 is TGTGCCTGGGGGCGGGCGGACACTGAAGCTTTCTTT.

The J gene is TRBJ2-1, the V gene TRBV4-2; D possibly corresponds to TRBD2 (6 bases). Germline V gives CDR1 LGHNA, CDR2 YNFKEQ. Deletions cut 1 base from V and 7 bases from J, with 23 bases between. The CDR3 loop spans 18 amino acids. CDR3 sequence: CASSQVLGGSGKGNEQFF. The DNA for the CDR3 is TGTGCCAGCAGCCAAGTTCTTGGTGGTAGCGGAAAGGGGAATGAGCAGTTCTTC.

This clone showed up many times. The chain recombines TRBV10-2 with TRBJ2-3; tentative D call: TRBD2 (5 bases). Trimming took off 9 bases at V and 1 base at J, with 14 bases between the two ends. CDR3 length: 14 residues. Germline CDR1 reads WSHSY; CDR2 reads SAAADI. The CDR3 DNA follows: TGCGCCAGTACACTAGATTCCCGCACAGATACGCAGTATTTT. Residues: CASTLDSRTDTQYF.

This clone was observed at least ten times. V and J are TRBV7-9 and TRBJ2-2, with no clear D. Trimming removed 4 bases at V and 4 bases at J, with 7 bases between. Germline loops: CDR1 SEHNR, CDR2 FQNEAQ (reference sequence). CDR3 length: 13 residues. CDR3 sequence: CASSSRPTGELFF. As DNA, the CDR3 is TGTGCCAGCAGCTCAAGACCCACCGGGGAGCTGTTTTTT.

This clone was detected ten times or more. The J gene is TRBJ2-2, the V gene TRBV30, with 7 bases matching TRBD2. Trimming at V came to 3 bases and at J to 6 bases, leaving 4 bases not matched to a gene. The CDR3 spans 13 residues. Germline-derived CDR1 and CDR2 are GTSNPN and SVGIG (reference sequence). In DNA, the CDR3 is TGTGCCTGGAGCGGCGGGAGCCCCGGGGAGCTGTTTTTT. Its translation is CAWSGGSPGELFF.